Presented here are 17 T cell receptor beta chains from one specimen sequenced in a study of cytomegalovirus exposure and HLA in healthy donors. Libraries were prepared by immunoSEQ multiplex PCR; TCRdb keeps only in-frame clonotypes and omits some of them. The repertoire holds 120,000 or so clones, with roughly 89% as singletons. What was sequenced was PBMCs. The receptor set was obtained from a woman aged 18-35 years in good health and CMV-seronegative.

The rearrangement joins TRBV5-1 to TRBJ2-5; 13 bases match TRBD2. From germline, CDR1 is SGHRS and CDR2 YFSETQ. The CDR3 loop spans 15 amino acids. Losses at the gene ends were 0 bases for V and 4 bases for J; bases not matched to a gene: 0. The CDR3 sequence is CASSLGLAGGETQYF. CDR3 coding DNA: TGCGCCAGCAGCTTGGGACTAGCGGGGGGAGAGACCCAGTACTTC.

The chain joins TRBV7-9 to TRBJ1-2; 9 bases agree with TRBD1. Germline CDR1 SEHNR, CDR2 FQNEAQ (reference sequence). The CDR3 extends over 13 amino acids. V shed 6 bases, J shed 5 bases, and the junction held 4 bases outside the gene matches. DNA of the CDR3: TGTGCCAGCAGTCCCGGGACAGGGTATGGCTACACCTTC. As protein: CASSPGTGYGYTF.

This clone was detected only once. The J gene is TRBJ2-2, the V gene TRBV5-1; 10 positions match TRBD1. This CDR3 comprises 16 residues. Germline loops: CDR1 SGHRS, CDR2 YFSETQ. Trimming at V came to 2 bases and at J to 6 bases, leaving 7 bases not matched to a gene. CDR3 sequence reads: CASSFETGGWAGELFF. The CDR3 DNA is TGCGCCAGCAGCTTTGAGACAGGGGGCTGGGCCGGGGAGCTGTTTTTT.

The chain uses TRBV18 and TRBJ2-1, with a possible D match to TRBD2 (6 bases). Trimming shortened V by 1 base and J by 9 bases, and 13 bases separated the two germline ends. This CDR3 is 14 amino acids long. Germline assignment: CDR1 KGHSH and CDR2 LQKENI. CDR3 in DNA: TGTGCCAGCTCACCACTATCGGGAGCGGCTGAGCAGTTCTTC. Residues: CASSPLSGAAEQFF.

The gene calls are TRBV9 and TRBJ2-1; 9 nucleotides align to TRBD2. Looked up from germline, CDR1 is SGDLS and CDR2 is YYNGEE. V lost 4 bases and J lost 7; bases outside the gene matches: 9. The CDR3 has 15 residues. The CDR3 DNA is TGTGCCAGCAGCCCCCGGGTAGCGGGAGTTAATGAGCAGTTCTTC. This sequence encodes CASSPRVAGVNEQFF.

This chain joins TRBV18 and TRBJ2-7, with D possibly being TRBD1 (5 bases). Germline V lookup: CDR1 KGHSH, CDR2 LQKENI. This CDR3 region has 15 residues. Trimming left V 3 bases short and J 5 bases short, with 17 bases between. The CDR3 loop reads CASSPGRQGSNEQYF. The CDR3, as DNA: TGTGCCAGCTCACCCGGAAGGCAGGGAAGCAACGAGCAGTACTTC. The entire variable domain, with the rest obtained from reference TRBV18 and TRBJ2-7, is as follows: NAGVMQNPRHLVRRRGQEARLRCSPMKGHSHVYWYRQLPEEGLKFMVYLQKENIIDESGMPKERFSAEFPKEGPSILRIQQVVRGDSAAYFCASSPGRQGSNEQYFGPGTRLTVT.

The V gene is TRBV2, the J gene TRBJ1-2; 7 nucleotides align to TRBD1. V trimming: 6 bases; J trimming: 3 bases; junction bases outside the gene matches: 10. The germline V gene has CDR1 SNHLY and CDR2 FYNNEI. The CDR3 is 15 amino acids. The CDR3 protein is CASSVGTETYYGYTF. CDR3 bases: TGTGCCAGCAGCGTAGGGACAGAGACTTACTATGGCTACACCTTC. Complete variable domain (other parts from reference TRBV2 and TRBJ1-2): EPEVTQTPSHQVTQMGQEVILRCVPISNHLYFYWYRQILGQKVEFLVSFYNNEISEKSEIFDDQFSVERPDGSNFTLKIRSTKLEDSAMYFCASSVGTETYYGYTFGSGTRLTVV.

The rearrangement uses TRBV4-2 and TRBJ1-3; 7 bases agree with TRBD1. The germline CDR1 and CDR2 sequences are LGHNA and YNFKEQ. With V trimmed by 0 bases and J by 0 bases, 8 bases remained unmatched. This CDR3 is 18 amino acids long. The CDR3 DNA is TGTGCCAGCAGCCAAGAGGGACAGCCTCGCACCTCTGGAAACACCATATATTTT. It specifies CASSQEGQPRTSGNTIYF.

The chain recombines TRBV29-1 with TRBJ2-5, with D maybe TRBD1 (6 bases). The CDR3 length is 15 residues. Germline CDR1 SQVTM, CDR2 ANQGSEA. The germline V and J ends were trimmed by 2 bases and 5 bases, with 18 bases remaining between them. CDR3 sequence (DNA): TGCAGCGTTGAACAGGGGATAAGACTTGATGAGACCCAGTACTTC. Translated: CSVEQGIRLDETQYF.

The chain is built from TRBV6-5 and TRBJ2-7; D may be TRBD2 (6 bases). CDR1 is MNHEY and CDR2 is SVGAGI in the germline V gene. The length of the CDR3 is 13 residues. The V and J ends lost 6 bases and 3 bases respectively, with 12 bases between them. The CDR3: CASRAGPLYEQYF. The CDR3 DNA is TGTGCCAGCAGGGCGGGGCCTCTCTACGAGCAGTACTTC.

The genes are TRBV5-1 and TRBJ2-1, with 12 bases fitting TRBD2. CDR3 length: 16 residues. CDR1 and CDR2 from the germline V gene are SGHRS and YFSETQ. V was clipped by 0 bases and J by 5 bases; unmatched bases: 3. The CDR3 coding sequence is TGCGCCAGCAGCTTGGGGGGACTAGCGGGCCACAATGAGCAGTTCTTC. Its protein is CASSLGGLAGHNEQFF.

This rearrangement joins TRBV19 to TRBJ2-7, with 11 nucleotides matching TRBD1. Germline V gives CDR1 LNHDA, CDR2 SQIVND (reference sequence). The V segment lost 5 bases and the J segment 7 bases; nucleotides outside the gene matches: 10. The CDR3 is 15 amino acids. CDR3 DNA sequence: TGTGCCAGTAGTCCTTGGACAGGGGGCAAAGGGGAGCAGTACTTC. Encoded protein: CASSPWTGGKGEQYF.

This sequence joins TRBV10-3 and TRBJ1-1, with D perhaps matching TRBD1 (5 bases). V lost 7 bases, J lost 11 bases, and 26 bases lay in between. The CDR3 has 15 amino acids. CDR1 and CDR2 from the germline V gene are ENHRY and SYGVKD. In DNA form, the CDR3 reads TGTGCCATCAAGGATCCGATGATCCCCCAGGGTGAGGCTTTCTTT. This codes for CAIKDPMIPQGEAFF.

The V gene is TRBV10-3, the J gene TRBJ2-1; D perhaps matches TRBD2 (6 bases). CDR1 is ENHRY and CDR2 is SYGVKD in the germline V gene. V shed 3 bases and J shed 7 bases, with 16 bases lying between them. The CDR3 extends over 15 amino acids. The DNA for the CDR3 is TGTGCCATCAGTGACCCGGGACTGTCTACGAATGAGCAGTTCTTC. Protein: CAISDPGLSTNEQFF.

The CDR3, as DNA: TGTGCCAGCAGCACTGGGGGGTTTAGGGATACGCAGTATTTT. Encoded protein: CASSTGGFRDTQYF. This chain connects TRBV11-3 to TRBJ2-3; a possible D gene is TRBD2 (6 bases). CDR3 length equals 14 residues. Per germline, CDR1 SGHNT and CDR2 YENEEA. V gave up 5 bases and J gave up 6 bases, with 15 bases separating them.

The chain is built from TRBV28 and TRBJ2-5, with 9 bases aligning to TRBD1. The length of the CDR3 is 14 residues. The germline V gene has CDR1 MDHEN and CDR2 SYDVKM. V was pared by 5 bases and J by 4 bases, with 5 bases of the junction left unmatched. The CDR3 nucleotides are TGTGCCAGCAGTCAGACAGGGGGTGGAGAGACCCAGTACTTC. It specifies CASSQTGGGETQYF.

The V call is TRBV5-8, the J call TRBJ2-1, with D perhaps matching TRBD2 (5 bases). This CDR3 comprises 13 residues. V gave up 5 bases and J gave up 8 bases, with 14 bases separating them. Germline V gives CDR1 SGHTS, CDR2 YDEGEE. CDR3 nucleotide sequence: TGTGCCAGCAGTAGAACGAGGGTCGATGAGCAGTTCTTC. As protein: CASSRTRVDEQFF.